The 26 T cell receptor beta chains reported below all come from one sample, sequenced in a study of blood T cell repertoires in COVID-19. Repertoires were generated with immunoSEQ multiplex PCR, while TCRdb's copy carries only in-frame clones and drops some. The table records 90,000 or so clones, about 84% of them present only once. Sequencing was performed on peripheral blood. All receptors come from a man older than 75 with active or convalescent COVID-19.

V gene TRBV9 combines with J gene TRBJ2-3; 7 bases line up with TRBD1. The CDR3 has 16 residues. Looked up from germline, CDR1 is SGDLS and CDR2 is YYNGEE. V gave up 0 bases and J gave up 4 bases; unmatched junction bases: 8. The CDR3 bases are TGTGCCAGCAGCGTAGGAGACAGGGCCGTGTCAGATACGCAGTATTTT. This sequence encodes CASSVGDRAVSDTQYF.

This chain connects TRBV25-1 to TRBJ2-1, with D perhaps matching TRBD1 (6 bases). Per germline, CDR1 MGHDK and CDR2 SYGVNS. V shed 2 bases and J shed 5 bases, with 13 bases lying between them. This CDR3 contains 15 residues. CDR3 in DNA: TGTGCCAGCAGTGAAGGGTCCACAGGGAACAATGAGCAGTTCTTC. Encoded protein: CASSEGSTGNNEQFF. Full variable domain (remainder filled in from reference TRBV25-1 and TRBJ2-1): EADIYQTPRYLVIGTGKKITLECSQTMGHDKMYWYQQDPGMELHLIHYSYGVNSTEKGDLSSESTVSRIRTEHFPLTLESARPSHTSQYLCASSEGSTGNNEQFFGPGTRLTVL.

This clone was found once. CDR3 amino acids: CASSQAPSGGAVETQYF. Written as DNA, the CDR3 is TGCGCCAGCAGCCAAGCCCCCAGCGGGGGGGCAGTAGAGACCCAGTACTTC. V gene TRBV4-3 combines with J gene TRBJ2-5, with TRBD2 matching 10 bases. This CDR3 has 17 amino acids. Germline values: CDR1 LGHNA, CDR2 YSLEER. Unmatched junction bases numbered 9, after V lost 1 base and J lost 4 bases.

Written as DNA, the CDR3 is TGTGCCTGGCGGGGAGGCGGCAATCAGCCCCAGCATTTT. It specifies CAWRGGGNQPQHF. The chain combines TRBV30 with TRBJ1-5; D is unclear. The germline gives CDR1 GTSNPN, CDR2 SVGIG (reference sequence). Between the trimmed V and J ends, which lost 5 bases and 2 bases, there was a span of 10 bases. The CDR3 is 13 residues long.

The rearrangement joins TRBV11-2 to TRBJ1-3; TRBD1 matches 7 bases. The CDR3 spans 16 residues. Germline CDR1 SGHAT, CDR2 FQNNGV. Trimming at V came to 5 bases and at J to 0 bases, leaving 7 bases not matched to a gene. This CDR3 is CASSPTHRGSGNTIYF. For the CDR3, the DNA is TGTGCCAGCAGCCCAACCCACAGGGGCTCTGGAAACACCATATATTTT.

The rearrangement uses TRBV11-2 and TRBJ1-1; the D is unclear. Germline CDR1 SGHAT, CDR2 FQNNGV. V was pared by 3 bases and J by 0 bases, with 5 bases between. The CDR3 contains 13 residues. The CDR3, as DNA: TGTGCCAGCAGCTTGTACATGAACACTGAAGCTTTCTTT. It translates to CASSLYMNTEAFF.

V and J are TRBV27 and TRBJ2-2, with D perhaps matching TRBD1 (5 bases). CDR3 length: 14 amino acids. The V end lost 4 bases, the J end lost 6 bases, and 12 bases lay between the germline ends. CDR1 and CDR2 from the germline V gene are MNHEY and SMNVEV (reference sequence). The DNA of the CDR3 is TGTGCCAGCAGTTCAGGGTTTCGGGCCGGGGAGCTGTTTTTT. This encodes CASSSGFRAGELFF.

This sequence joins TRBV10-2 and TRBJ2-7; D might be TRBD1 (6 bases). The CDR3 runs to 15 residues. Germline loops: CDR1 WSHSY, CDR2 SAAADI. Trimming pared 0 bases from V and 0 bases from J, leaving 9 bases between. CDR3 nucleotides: TGCGCCAGCAGTGAGTCGGACAGAAGCTCCTACGAGCAGTACTTC. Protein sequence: CASSESDRSSYEQYF.

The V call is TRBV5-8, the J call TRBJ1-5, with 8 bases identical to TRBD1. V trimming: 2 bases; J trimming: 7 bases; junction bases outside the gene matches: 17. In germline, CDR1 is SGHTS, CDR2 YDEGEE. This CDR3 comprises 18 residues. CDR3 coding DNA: TGTGCCAGCAGCTTTCGGACAGGGAGTACCCTGTTCGGGCAGCCCCAGCATTTT. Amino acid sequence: CASSFRTGSTLFGQPQHF.

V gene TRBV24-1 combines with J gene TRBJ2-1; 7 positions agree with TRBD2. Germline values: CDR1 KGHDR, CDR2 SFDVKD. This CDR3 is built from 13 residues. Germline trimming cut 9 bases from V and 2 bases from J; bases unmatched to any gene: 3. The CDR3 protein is CATVGGAYNEQFF. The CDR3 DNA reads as TGTGCCACCGTGGGGGGGGCCTACAATGAGCAGTTCTTC.

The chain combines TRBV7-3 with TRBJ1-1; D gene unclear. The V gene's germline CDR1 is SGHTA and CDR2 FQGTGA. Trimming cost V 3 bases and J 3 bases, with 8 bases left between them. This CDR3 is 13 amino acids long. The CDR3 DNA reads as TGTGCCAGCAGCTTCTCGGAGGACACTGAAGCTTTCTTT. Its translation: CASSFSEDTEAFF.

This CDR3 is CATTTGSQPQHF. Written as DNA, the CDR3 is TGTGCCACCACGACAGGGTCTCAGCCCCAGCATTTT. The chain couples TRBV2 to TRBJ1-5, with 7 bases fitting TRBD1. The CDR3 runs to 12 residues. CDR1 SNHLY and CDR2 FYNNEI come from the germline V gene. V gave up 10 bases and J gave up 6 bases; unmatched junction bases: 6.

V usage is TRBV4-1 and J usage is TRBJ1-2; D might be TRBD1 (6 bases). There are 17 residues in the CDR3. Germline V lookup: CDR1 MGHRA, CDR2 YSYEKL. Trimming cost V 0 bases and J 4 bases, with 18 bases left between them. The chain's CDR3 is CASSQEDWTVRSYGYTF. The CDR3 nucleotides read TGCGCCAGCAGCCAAGAGGATTGGACAGTACGATCCTATGGCTACACCTTC.

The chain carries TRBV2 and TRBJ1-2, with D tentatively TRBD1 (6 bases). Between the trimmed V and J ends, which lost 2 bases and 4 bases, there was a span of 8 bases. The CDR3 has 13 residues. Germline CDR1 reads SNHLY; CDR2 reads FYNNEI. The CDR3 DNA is TGTGCCAGCAGTGAAAGGGGGATCTATGGCTACACCTTC. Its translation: CASSERGIYGYTF.

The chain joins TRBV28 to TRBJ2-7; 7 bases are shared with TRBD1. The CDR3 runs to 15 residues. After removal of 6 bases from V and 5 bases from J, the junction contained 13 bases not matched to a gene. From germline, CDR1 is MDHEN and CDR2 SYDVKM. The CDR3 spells CASSPGTDSFDEQYF. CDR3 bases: TGTGCCAGCAGCCCCGGGACAGACTCTTTCGACGAGCAGTACTTC.

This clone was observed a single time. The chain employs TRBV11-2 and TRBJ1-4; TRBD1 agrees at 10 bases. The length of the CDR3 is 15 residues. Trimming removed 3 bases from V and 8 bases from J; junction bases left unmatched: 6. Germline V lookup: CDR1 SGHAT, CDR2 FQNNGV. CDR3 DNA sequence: TGTGCCAGCAGCTTCTCGACAGGGGGCAGAGAAAAACTGTTTTTT. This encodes CASSFSTGGREKLFF.

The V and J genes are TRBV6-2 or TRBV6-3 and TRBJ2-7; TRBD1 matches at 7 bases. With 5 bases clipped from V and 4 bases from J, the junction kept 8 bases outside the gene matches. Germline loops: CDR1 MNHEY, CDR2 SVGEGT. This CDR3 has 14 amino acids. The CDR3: CASSDPGGGYEQYF. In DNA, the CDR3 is TGTGCCAGCAGTGACCCAGGGGGTGGATACGAGCAGTACTTC.

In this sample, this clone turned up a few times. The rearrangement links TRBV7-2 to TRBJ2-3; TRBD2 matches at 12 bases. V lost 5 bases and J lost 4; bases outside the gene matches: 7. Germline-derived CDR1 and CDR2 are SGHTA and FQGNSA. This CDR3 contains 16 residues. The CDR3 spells CASSLFSSGGADTQYF. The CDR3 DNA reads TGTGCCAGCAGCCTCTTTTCTAGCGGGGGGGCAGATACGCAGTATTTT.

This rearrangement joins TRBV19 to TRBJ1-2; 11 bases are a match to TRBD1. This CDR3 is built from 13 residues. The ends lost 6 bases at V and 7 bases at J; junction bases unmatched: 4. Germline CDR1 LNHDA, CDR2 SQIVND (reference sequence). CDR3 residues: CASRRTGGFGYTF. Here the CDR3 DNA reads TGTGCCAGTAGGAGGACAGGGGGCTTTGGCTACACCTTC.

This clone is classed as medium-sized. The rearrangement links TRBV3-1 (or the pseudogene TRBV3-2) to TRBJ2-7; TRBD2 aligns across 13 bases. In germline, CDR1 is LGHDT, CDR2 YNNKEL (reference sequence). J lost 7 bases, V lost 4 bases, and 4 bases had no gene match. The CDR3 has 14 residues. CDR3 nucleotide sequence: TGTGCCAGCAGCCCGGGACTAGCGGGATTTGAGCAGTACTTC. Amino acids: CASSPGLAGFEQYF.

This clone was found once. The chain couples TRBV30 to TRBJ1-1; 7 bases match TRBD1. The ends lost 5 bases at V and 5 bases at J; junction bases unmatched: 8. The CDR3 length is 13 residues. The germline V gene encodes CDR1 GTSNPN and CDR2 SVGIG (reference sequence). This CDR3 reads CAWALDRFTEAFF. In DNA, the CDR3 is TGTGCCTGGGCTTTGGACAGGTTTACTGAAGCTTTCTTT. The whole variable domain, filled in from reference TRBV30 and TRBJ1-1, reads SQTIHQWPATLVQPVGSPLSLECTVEGTSNPNLYWYRQAAGRGLQLLFYSVGIGQISSEVPQNLSASRPQDRQFILSSKKLLLSDSGFYLCAWALDRFTEAFFGQGTRLTVV.

Here the CDR3 reads CASSHQTGPTEAFF. The CDR3 nucleotides read TGCGCCAGCAGCCATCAGACAGGTCCAACTGAAGCTTTCTTT. This chain connects TRBV4-1 to TRBJ1-1; TRBD1 is a possible D gene (6 bases). The length of the CDR3 is 14 residues. Deletions cut 3 bases from V and 5 bases from J, with 13 bases between. The V gene's germline CDR1 is MGHRA and CDR2 YSYEKL.

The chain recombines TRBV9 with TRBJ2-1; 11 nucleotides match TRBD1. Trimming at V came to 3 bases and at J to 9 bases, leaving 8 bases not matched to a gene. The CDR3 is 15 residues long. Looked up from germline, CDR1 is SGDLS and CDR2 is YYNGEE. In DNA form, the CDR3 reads TGTGCCAGCAGCGCCGGACAGGGGGCGCGGGGTGAGCAGTTCTTC. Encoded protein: CASSAGQGARGEQFF.

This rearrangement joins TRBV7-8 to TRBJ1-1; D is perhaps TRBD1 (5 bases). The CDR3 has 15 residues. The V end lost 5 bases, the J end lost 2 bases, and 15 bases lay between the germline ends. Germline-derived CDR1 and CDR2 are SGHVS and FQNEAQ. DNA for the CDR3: TGTGCCAGCAGCCCTGGGGCGGGGCTAAACACTGAAGCTTTCTTT. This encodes CASSPGAGLNTEAFF.

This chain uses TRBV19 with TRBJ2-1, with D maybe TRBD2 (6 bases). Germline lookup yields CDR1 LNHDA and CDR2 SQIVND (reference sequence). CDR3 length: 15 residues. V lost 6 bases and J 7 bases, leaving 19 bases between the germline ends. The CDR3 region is CASRGGGGNVNEQFF. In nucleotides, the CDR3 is TGTGCCAGTAGGGGGGGAGGCGGGAACGTGAATGAGCAGTTCTTC.

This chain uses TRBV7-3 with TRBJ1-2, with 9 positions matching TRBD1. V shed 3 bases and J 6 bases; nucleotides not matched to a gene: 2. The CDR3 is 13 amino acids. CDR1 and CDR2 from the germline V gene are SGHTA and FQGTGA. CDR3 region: CASSLDRGNGYTF. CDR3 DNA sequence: TGTGCCAGCAGCTTGGACAGGGGCAATGGCTACACCTTC.